This note documents a single TCR beta chain sequence. The antigen is unknown. This sample is part of a study of beta chain features in type 1 diabetes. cDNA synthesis used the whole RNA isolate, giving expressed TCRB sequences. Profiling relied on immunoSEQ multiplex PCR, and the TCRdb table lists in-frame clones only, not all of them. Of 120,000 to 150,000 clones listed, 10% to 15% are singletons. Purities in excess of 95% were seen in all sorted populations. General study results and limits: Compared with healthy donors, patients appeared to share more similar naive, central memory and regulatory TCRB repertoires. TCRB CDR3s were moderately but significantly shorter in Type 1 diabetes patients in all four CD4+ subsets. Whatever favoring of shorter templates PCR might show would apply equally to patients and controls.

Trimming took 0 bases from V and 2 from J, leaving 11 bases between them. Germline CDR1 reads SGDLS; CDR2 reads YYNGEE. This CDR3 is built from 15 residues. The chain joins TRBV9 to TRBJ1-1; D not certain. Sequencing was performed on central memory CD4+ T cells from blood. This clonotype originated in a man between 18 and 29 years old with type 1 diabetes. The CDR3 region is CASSVDSGINTEAFF. The CDR3 nucleotides read TGTGCCAGCAGCGTAGATTCTGGGATTAACACTGAAGCTTTCTTT. Using reference TRBV9 and TRBJ1-1 for the parts outside the CDR3, the full variable domain is DSGVTQTPKHLITATGQRVTLRCSPRSGDLSVYWYQQSLDQGLQFLIQYYNGEERAKGNILERFSAQQFPDLHSELNLSSLELGDSALYFCASSVDSGINTEAFFGQGTRLTVV.